This TCR beta chain came from a study of blood T cell repertoires in COVID-19. Assay: immunoSEQ multiplex PCR; the TCRdb copy retains only in-frame clones and omits some. The data show 260,000 or so clones, 88% seen once. This CDR3 comprises 11 residues. CDR1 and CDR2 (germline): WNHNN, SYGVQD (reference sequence). Deletions cut 7 bases from V and 4 bases from J, with 8 bases between. The sample taken for sequencing was PBMCs or T cells enriched from blood (not recorded which). V and J are TRBV10-1 and TRBJ2-7, with D hard to call. This clonotype was obtained from a woman aged 40 to 50 with acute COVID-19. CDR3 protein: CASTACYEQYF. CDR3 sequence (DNA): TGCGCCAGCACCGCGTGTTACGAGCAGTACTTC.